A single sample is the source of the 5 T cell receptor beta chains below, sequenced in a study of blood T cell repertoires in COVID-19. The assay was immunoSEQ multiplex PCR, and TCRdb's table has in-frame clones only and misses some. The data contain 250,000 or so clones, about 90% of them singletons. The material sequenced was peripheral blood. The receptors here all came from a woman between 55 and 75 years old with acute or convalescent COVID-19.

The V call is TRBV4-3, the J call TRBJ1-3; D perhaps matches TRBD1 (6 bases). The V and J ends lost 1 base and 2 bases respectively, with 9 bases between them. The CDR3 consists of 15 residues. Per germline, CDR1 LGHNA and CDR2 YSLEER. The CDR3, as DNA: TGCGCCAGCAGCCAAGCACAGGGAGCTGGAAACACCATATATTTT. Translated: CASSQAQGAGNTIYF.

The V gene is TRBV19, the J gene TRBJ2-7; 7 nucleotides line up with TRBD1. The CDR3 has 16 residues. The germline V gene encodes CDR1 LNHDA and CDR2 SQIVND (reference sequence). Trimming cost V 0 bases and J 3 bases; bases outside gene matches: 8. CDR3: CASSIDGTGANYEQYF. CDR3 bases: TGTGCCAGTAGTATAGATGGCACAGGGGCTAACTACGAGCAGTACTTC.

This sequence joins TRBV12-3 or TRBV12-4 and TRBJ2-3, with D possibly being TRBD2 (6 bases). The CDR3 length is 13 residues. With 5 bases removed from V and 8 bases from J, the gap between germline ends came to 14 bases. This CDR3 reads CASSDYQEGTQYF. Here the CDR3 DNA reads TGTGCCAGCAGTGACTACCAGGAGGGTACGCAGTATTTT.

The rearrangement uses TRBV15 and TRBJ2-5; the D gene is possibly TRBD1 (6 bases). This CDR3 has 13 amino acids. Germline assignment: CDR1 LNHNV and CDR2 YYDKDF (reference sequence). The ends were cut back, 5 bases at V and 6 bases at J, with 13 bases in the middle. CDR3 in DNA: TGTGCCACCAGCGGTGGACAGCTTCAGACCCAGTACTTC. Its protein is CATSGGQLQTQYF. The full variable domain, rest sourced from reference TRBV15 and TRBJ2-5, is DAMVIQNPRYQVTQFGKPVTLSCSQTLNHNVMYWYQQKSSQAPKLLFHYYDKDFNNEADTPDNFQSRRPNTSFCFLDIRSPGLGDTAMYLCATSGGQLQTQYFGPGTRLLVL.

The table lists this clone with a count of one. The chain links TRBV6-5 to TRBJ1-2; 7 bases agree with TRBD1. V shed 5 bases, J shed 2 bases, and the junction held 2 bases outside the gene matches. This CDR3 has 13 residues. The germline V gene has CDR1 MNHEY and CDR2 SVGAGI. CDR3 in DNA: TGTGCCAGCAGTCCGACAGGGAACTATGGCTACACCTTC. Amino acid sequence: CASSPTGNYGYTF.